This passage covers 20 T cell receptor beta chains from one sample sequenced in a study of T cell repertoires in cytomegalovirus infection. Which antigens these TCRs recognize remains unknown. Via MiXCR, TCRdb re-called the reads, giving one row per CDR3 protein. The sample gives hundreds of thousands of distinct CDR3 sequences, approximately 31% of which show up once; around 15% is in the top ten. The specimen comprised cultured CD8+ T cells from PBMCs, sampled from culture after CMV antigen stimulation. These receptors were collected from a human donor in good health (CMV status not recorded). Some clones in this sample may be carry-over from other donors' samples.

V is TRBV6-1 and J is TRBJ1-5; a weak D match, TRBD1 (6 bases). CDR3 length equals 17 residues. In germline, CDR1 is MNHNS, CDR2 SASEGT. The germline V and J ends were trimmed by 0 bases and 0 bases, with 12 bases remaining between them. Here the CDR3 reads CASSEARQDYSNQPQHF. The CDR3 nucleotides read TGTGCCAGCAGTGAAGCGAGACAGGACTATAGCAATCAGCCCCAGCATTTT.

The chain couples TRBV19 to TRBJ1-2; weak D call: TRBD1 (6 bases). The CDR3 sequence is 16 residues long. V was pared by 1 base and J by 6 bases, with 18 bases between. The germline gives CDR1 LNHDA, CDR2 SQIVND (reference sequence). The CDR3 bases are TGTGCCAGTAGTATAGGACGATACCTCCCAGGGGATGGCTACACCTTC. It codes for CASSIGRYLPGDGYTF.

CDR3 region: CASSLRPLIRETQYF. The CDR3 DNA sequence: TGTGCCAGCAGTTTAAGGCCCCTAATAAGGGAGACCCAGTACTTC. The rearrangement links TRBV28 to TRBJ2-5; D unresolved. The CDR3 totals 15 residues. Deletions cut 2 bases from V and 5 bases from J, with 15 bases between. Germline values: CDR1 MDHEN, CDR2 SYDVKM.

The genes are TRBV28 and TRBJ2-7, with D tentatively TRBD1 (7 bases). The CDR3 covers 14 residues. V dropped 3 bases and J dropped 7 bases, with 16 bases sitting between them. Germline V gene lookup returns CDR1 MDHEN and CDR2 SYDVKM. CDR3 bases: TGTGCCAGCAGTTTCGGGGGACAGTCGAGGGAGCAGTACGTC. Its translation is CASSFGGQSREQYV.

CDR3 sequence (DNA): TGCAGCGTTTCCCCGGGACAGGGAGCCTACGAGCAGTACTTC. This translates into CSVSPGQGAYEQYF. This chain connects TRBV29-1 to TRBJ2-7, with 9 bases aligning to TRBD1. The V gene's germline CDR1 is SQVTM and CDR2 ANQGSEA. V shed 5 bases and J 2 bases; nucleotides not matched to a gene: 7. The CDR3 runs 14 residues.

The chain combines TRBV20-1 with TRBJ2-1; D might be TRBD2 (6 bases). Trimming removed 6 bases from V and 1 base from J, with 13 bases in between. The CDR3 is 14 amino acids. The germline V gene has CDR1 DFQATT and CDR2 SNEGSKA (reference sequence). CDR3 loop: CSAPTEGSYNEQFF. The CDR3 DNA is TGCAGTGCCCCCACGGAGGGATCCTACAATGAGCAGTTCTTC.

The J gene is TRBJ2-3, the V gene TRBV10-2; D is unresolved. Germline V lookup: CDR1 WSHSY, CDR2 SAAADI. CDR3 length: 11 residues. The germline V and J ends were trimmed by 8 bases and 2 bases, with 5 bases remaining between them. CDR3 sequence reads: CASLNTDTQYF. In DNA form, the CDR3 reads TGCGCCAGCCTTAACACAGATACGCAGTATTTT.

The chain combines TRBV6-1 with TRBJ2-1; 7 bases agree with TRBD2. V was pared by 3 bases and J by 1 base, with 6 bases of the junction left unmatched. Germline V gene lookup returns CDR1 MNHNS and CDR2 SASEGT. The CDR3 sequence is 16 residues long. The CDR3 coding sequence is TGTGCCAGCAGTGAGTATCGGGGGGAATCCTACAATGAGCAGTTCTTC. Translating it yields CASSEYRGESYNEQFF.

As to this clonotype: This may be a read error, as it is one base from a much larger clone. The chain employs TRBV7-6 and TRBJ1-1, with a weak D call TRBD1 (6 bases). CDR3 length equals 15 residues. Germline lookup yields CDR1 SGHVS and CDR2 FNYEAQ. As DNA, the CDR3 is TGTGTCAGCAGCTTAGTCGGGGGCCTGAACACTGAAGCTTTCTTT. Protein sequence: CVSSLVGGLNTEAFF.

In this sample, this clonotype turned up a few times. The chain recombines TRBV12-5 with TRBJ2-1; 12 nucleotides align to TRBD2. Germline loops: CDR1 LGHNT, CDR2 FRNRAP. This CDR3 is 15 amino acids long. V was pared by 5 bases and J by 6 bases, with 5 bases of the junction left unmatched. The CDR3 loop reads CASGLTSGGFNEQFF. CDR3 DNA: TGTGCTAGTGGTCTGACTAGCGGGGGCTTCAATGAGCAGTTCTTC.

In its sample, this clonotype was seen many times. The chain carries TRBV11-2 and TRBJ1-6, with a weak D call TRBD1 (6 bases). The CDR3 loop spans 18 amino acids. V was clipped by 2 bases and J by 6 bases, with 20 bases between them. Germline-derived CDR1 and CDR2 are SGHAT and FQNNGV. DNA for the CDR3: TGTGCCAGCAGCTTATGGGGGGCCGACCGGGGACGTAATTCACCCCTCCACTTT. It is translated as CASSLWGADRGRNSPLHF.

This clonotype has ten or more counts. CDR3 sequence reads: CASSRVVSPYNSPLHF. The CDR3 DNA sequence: TGTGCCAGCAGCCGCGTCGTATCGCCCTATAATTCACCCCTCCACTTT. The chain uses TRBV7-2 and TRBJ1-6; D call uncertain. This CDR3 comprises 16 residues. V was cut by 5 bases and J by 2 bases, with 13 bases left in between. CDR1 SGHTA and CDR2 FQGNSA come from the germline V gene.

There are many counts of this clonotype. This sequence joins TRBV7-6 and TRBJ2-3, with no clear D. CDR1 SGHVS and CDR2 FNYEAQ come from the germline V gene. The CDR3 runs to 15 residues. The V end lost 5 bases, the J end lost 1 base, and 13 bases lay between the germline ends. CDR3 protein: CASSPVGFGTDTQYF. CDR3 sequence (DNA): TGTGCCAGCAGCCCCGTCGGGTTCGGCACAGATACGCAGTATTTT.

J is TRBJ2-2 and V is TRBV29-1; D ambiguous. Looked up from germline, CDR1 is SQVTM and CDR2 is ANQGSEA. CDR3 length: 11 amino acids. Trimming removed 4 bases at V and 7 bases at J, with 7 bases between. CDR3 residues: CSVGKGGELFF. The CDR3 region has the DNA TGCAGCGTTGGGAAGGGCGGGGAGCTGTTTTTT.

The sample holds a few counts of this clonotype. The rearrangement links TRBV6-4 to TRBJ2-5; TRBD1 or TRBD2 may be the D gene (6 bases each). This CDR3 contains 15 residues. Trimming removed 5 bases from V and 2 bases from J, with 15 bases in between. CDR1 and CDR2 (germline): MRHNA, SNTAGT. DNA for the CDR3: TGTGCCAGCAGTTTCTATCCGGGGGCTCAAGAGACCCAGTACTTC. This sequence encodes CASSFYPGAQETQYF.

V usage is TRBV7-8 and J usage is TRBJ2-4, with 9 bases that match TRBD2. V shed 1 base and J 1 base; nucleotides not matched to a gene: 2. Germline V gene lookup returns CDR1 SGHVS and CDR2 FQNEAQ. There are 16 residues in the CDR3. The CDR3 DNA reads TGTGCCAGCAGCTTAGGGACTAGCGCGGCCAAAAACATTCAGTACTTC. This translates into CASSLGTSAAKNIQYF.

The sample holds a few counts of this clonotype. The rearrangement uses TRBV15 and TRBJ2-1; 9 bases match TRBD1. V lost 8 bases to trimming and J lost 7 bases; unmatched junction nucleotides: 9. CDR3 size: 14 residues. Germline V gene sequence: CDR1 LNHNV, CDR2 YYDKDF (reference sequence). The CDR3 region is CATQTGGKGNEQFF. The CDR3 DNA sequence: TGTGCCACCCAAACAGGGGGCAAGGGGAATGAGCAGTTCTTC.

Here the CDR3 reads CAISESGLAETQYF. In DNA form, the CDR3 reads TGTGCCATCAGTGAGTCCGGCCTAGCAGAGACCCAGTACTTC. This rearrangement joins TRBV10-3 to TRBJ2-5, with D possibly matching TRBD2 (5 bases). With 0 bases removed from V and 4 bases from J, the gap between germline ends came to 9 bases. Looked up from germline, CDR1 is ENHRY and CDR2 is SYGVKD. The CDR3 loop spans 14 amino acids.

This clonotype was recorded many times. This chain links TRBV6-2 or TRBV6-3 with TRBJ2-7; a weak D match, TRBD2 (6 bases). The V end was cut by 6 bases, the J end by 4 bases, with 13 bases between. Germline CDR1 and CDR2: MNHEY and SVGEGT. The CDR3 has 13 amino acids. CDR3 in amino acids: CASSPPGGYEQYV. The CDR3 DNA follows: TGTGCCAGCAGCCCCCCAGGAGGGTACGAGCAGTACGTC.

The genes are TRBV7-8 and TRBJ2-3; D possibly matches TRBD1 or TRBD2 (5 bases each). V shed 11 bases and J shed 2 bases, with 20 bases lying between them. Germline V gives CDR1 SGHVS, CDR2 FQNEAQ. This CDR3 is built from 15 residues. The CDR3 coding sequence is TGTGCCGTCTTCGGGGCAGGGTTACCCACAGATACGCAGTATTTT. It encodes CAVFGAGLPTDTQYF.